This T cell receptor beta chain was recorded in a study of T and B cells in COVID-19 patients. CDR3 length: 12 amino acids. The V end lost 6 bases, the J end lost 6 bases, and 12 bases lay between the germline ends. CDR1 and CDR2 (germline): MNHEY, SVGAGI. Each TRB amplification used about 250-550 ng of genomic DNA from blood. TRB rearrangements were amplified by multiplex PCR with BIOMED2 TRB-A/B primers. TCRdb ran MiXCR on the multiplex PCR reads and lists one entry per CDR3 protein. The sample includes 4,800 or so distinct CDR3 sequences, about 25% of them seen just once. This clonotype is deemed medium-sized.

The J gene is TRBJ2-7, the V gene TRBV6-5; D unresolved. The TCR originated in a human donor with active COVID-19. The sequenced material came from blood. Here the CDR3 DNA reads TGTGCCAGCAGGACCCCGCAGTCCGAGCAGTACTTC. Translation: CASRTPQSEQYF.